The sequence of this T cell receptor beta chain was determined in a study of blood T cell repertoires in COVID-19. This clone was counted a single time. This CDR3 is 17 amino acids long. The protocol was immunoSEQ multiplex PCR, while the TCRdb copy is restricted to in-frame clones and leaves out a portion. The sample shows 100,000 to 150,000 clones, around 84% of them seen only once. Sequencing used PBMCs or T cells enriched from blood (not recorded which). The chain couples TRBV21-1 to TRBJ2-7; TRBD2 was called by the table and not checked on the DNA. TRBV21-1 is recorded as a pseudogene. The TCR was taken from a man aged 40-50 years with acute COVID-19. The CDR3 region has the DNA TGTGCCAGCAGCAAAAAAAGGGGACTTGGGCCCTCCTACGAGCAGTACTTC. Amino acids: CASSKKRGLGPSYEQYF.